The 5 T cell receptor beta chains listed next were all sequenced from one sample in a study of T-cell reconstitution after alpha-beta-depleted transplantation in children. Unique molecular identifiers tagged the TCRbeta library. MiXCR, applied by TCRdb to the PCR reads, yields one record per CDR3 protein. The repertoire consists of approximately 240,000 distinct CDR3 sequences, with around 9.7% occurring once and the leading ten covering around 5.1%. The sequenced sample was PBMCs from the stem cell graft donor, obtained from the stem cell graft. These receptor sequences come from a human donor who donated a stem cell graft to a child with SCID.

The V call is TRBV2, the J call TRBJ2-1; TRBD2 might be the D (6 bases). Germline V gene sequence: CDR1 SNHLY, CDR2 FYNNEI. The CDR3 runs 14 residues. V lost 6 bases, J lost 4 bases, and 13 bases lay in between. The CDR3 coding sequence is TGTGCCAGCAGCTCGGAGGGTTTGTACAATGAGCAGTTCTTC. It encodes CASSSEGLYNEQFF. The full variable domain, in which reference TRBV2 and TRBJ2-1 provide the parts outside the CDR3, is EPEVTQTPSHQVTQMGQEVILRCVPISNHLYFYWYRQILGQKVEFLVSFYNNEISEKSEIFDDQFSVERPDGSNFTLKIRSTKLEDSAMYFCASSSEGLYNEQFFGPGTRLTVL.

This clonotype has a count of ten or more. The V and J genes are TRBV5-5 and TRBJ2-7; D call uncertain. Looked up from germline, CDR1 is SGHKS and CDR2 is YYEKEE (reference sequence). V dropped 0 bases and J dropped 2 bases, with 12 bases sitting between them. CDR3 length: 15 residues. CDR3 amino acids: CASSLEHLHTYEQYF. The CDR3 DNA sequence: TGTGCCAGCAGCTTGGAGCATCTACATACCTACGAGCAGTACTTC.

This clonotype was counted many times. The chain has TRBV6-2 or TRBV6-3 and TRBJ1-1; no clear D gene. Germline assignment: CDR1 MNHEY and CDR2 SVGEGT. This CDR3 is 13 amino acids long. V was pared by 1 base and J by 4 bases, with 7 bases between. The DNA for the CDR3 is TGTGCCAGCAGTTACTTCGAGGGCACTGAAGCTTTCTTT. Its translation: CASSYFEGTEAFF.

This clonotype was seen ten or more times. The chain links TRBV5-1 to TRBJ1-1; 7 positions match TRBD1. The CDR3 runs to 14 residues. CDR1 is SGHRS, CDR2 YFSETQ, per germline. V gave up 2 bases and J gave up 1 base; unmatched junction bases: 2. CDR3 residues: CASSFDRENTEAFF. CDR3 bases: TGCGCCAGCAGCTTTGACAGGGAGAACACTGAAGCTTTCTTT. Drawing the rest from reference TRBV5-1 and TRBJ1-1, the complete variable domain is KAGVTQTPRYLIKTRGQQVTLSCSPISGHRSVSWYQQTPGQGLQFLFEYFSETQRNKGNFPGRFSGRQFSNSRSEMNVSTLELGDSALYLCASSFDRENTEAFFGQGTRLTVV.

This clonotype was detected many times. This chain connects TRBV15 to TRBJ2-2; D tentatively reads TRBD1 or TRBD2 (5 bases each). Per the germline V gene, CDR1 is LNHNV and CDR2 is YYDKDF (reference sequence). With 3 bases removed from V and 2 bases from J, the gap between germline ends came to 10 bases. The CDR3 has 15 residues. This chain's CDR3 is CATSSWDGNTGELFF. The CDR3 DNA is TGTGCCACCAGCAGCTGGGACGGTAACACCGGGGAGCTGTTTTTT.